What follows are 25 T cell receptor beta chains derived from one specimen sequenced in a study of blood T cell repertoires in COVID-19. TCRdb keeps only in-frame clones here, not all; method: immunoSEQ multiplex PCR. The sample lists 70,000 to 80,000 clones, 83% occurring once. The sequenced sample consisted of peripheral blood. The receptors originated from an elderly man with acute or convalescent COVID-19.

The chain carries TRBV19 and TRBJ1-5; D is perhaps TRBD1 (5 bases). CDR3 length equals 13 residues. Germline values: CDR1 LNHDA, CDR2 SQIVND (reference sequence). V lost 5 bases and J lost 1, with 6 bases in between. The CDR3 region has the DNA TGTGCCAGTAGTCAGGGAAGCAATCAGCCCCAGCATTTT. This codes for CASSQGSNQPQHF. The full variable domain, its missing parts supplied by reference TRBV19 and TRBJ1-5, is DGGITQSPKYLFRKEGQNVTLSCEQNLNHDAMYWYRQDPGQGLRLIYYSQIVNDFQKGDIAEGYSVSREKKESFPLTVTSAQKNPTAFYLCASSQGSNQPQHFGDGTRLSIL.

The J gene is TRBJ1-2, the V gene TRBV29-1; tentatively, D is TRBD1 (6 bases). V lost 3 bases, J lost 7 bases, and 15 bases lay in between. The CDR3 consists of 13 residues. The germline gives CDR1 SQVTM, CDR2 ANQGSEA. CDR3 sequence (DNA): TGCAGCGTTGAGCCAGGGGATCGCGGTGGCTACACCTTC. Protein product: CSVEPGDRGGYTF.

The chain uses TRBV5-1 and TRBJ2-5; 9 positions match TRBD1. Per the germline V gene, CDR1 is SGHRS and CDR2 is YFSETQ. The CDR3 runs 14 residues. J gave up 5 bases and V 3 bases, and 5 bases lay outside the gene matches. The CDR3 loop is CASSWDREGETQYF. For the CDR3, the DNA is TGCGCCAGCAGCTGGGACAGGGAGGGGGAGACCCAGTACTTC.

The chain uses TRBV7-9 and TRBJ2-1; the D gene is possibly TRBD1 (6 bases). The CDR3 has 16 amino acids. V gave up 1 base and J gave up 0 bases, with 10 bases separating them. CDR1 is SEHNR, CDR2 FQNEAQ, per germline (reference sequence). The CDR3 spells CASSLDRASSYNEQFF. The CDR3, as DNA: TGTGCCAGCAGCTTAGACAGGGCAAGCTCCTACAATGAGCAGTTCTTC.

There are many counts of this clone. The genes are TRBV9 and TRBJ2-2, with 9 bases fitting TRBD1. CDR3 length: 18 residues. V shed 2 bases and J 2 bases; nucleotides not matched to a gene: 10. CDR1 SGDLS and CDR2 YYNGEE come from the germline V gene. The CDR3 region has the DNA TGTGCCAGCAGCGTCCAGAGGACAGGGGCCTTCAACACCGGGGAGCTGTTTTTT. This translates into CASSVQRTGAFNTGELFF.

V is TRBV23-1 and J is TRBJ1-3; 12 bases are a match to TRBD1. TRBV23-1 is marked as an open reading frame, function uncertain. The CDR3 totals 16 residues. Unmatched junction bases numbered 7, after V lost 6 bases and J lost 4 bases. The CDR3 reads CASSQGQGASGNTIYF. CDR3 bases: TGCGCCAGCAGCCAGGGACAGGGGGCGTCGGGAAACACCATATATTTT.

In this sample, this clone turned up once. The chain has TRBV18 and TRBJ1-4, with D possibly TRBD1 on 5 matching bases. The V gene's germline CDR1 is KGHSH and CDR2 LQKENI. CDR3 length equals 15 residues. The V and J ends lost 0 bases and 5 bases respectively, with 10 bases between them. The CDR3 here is CASSPPRQSNEKLFF. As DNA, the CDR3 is TGTGCCAGCTCACCACCCCGACAGTCGAATGAAAAACTGTTTTTT.

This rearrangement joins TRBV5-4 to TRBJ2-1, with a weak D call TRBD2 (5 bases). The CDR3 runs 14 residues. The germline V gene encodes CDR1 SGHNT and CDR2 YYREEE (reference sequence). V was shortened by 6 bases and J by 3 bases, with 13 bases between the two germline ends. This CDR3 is CASTPPGSYNEQFF. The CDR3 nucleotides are TGTGCCAGCACCCCCCCGGGGAGCTACAATGAGCAGTTCTTC.

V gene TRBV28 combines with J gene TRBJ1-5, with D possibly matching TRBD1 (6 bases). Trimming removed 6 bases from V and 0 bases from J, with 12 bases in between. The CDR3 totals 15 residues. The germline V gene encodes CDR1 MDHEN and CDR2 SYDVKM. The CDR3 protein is CASRLTGTSNQPQHF. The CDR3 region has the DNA TGTGCCAGCAGATTAACAGGGACTAGCAATCAGCCCCAGCATTTT. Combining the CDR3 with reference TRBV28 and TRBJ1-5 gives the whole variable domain DVKVTQSSRYLVKRTGEKVFLECVQDMDHENMFWYRQDPGLGLRLIYFSYDVKMKEKGDIPEGYSVSREKKERFSLILESASTNQTSMYLCASRLTGTSNQPQHFGDGTRLSIL.

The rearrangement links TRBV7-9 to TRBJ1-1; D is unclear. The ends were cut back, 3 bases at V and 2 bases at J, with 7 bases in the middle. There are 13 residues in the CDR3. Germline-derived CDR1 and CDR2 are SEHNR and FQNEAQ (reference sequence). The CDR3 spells CASSFSENTEAFF. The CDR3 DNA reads TGTGCCAGCAGCTTCTCAGAAAACACTGAAGCTTTCTTT. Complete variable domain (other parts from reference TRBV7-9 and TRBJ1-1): DTGVSQNPRHKITKRGQNVTFRCDPISEHNRLYWYRQTLGQGPEFLTYFQNEAQLEKSRLLSDRFSAERPKGSFSTLEIQRTEQGDSAMYLCASSFSENTEAFFGQGTRLTVV.

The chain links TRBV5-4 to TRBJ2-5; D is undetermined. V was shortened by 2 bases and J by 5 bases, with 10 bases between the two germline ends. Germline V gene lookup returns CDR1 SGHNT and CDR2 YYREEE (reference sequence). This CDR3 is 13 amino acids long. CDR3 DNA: TGTGCCAGCAGCTTTCTCCCCGGGGAGACCCAGTACTTC. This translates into CASSFLPGETQYF.

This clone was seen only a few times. CDR3 sequence (DNA): TGTGCCAGTCAGGACTCACCCCGCAATCAGCCCCAGCATTTT. Translated, it gives CASQDSPRNQPQHF. This sequence joins TRBV19 and TRBJ1-5; D unclear. The germline V gene has CDR1 LNHDA and CDR2 SQIVND (reference sequence). The CDR3 has 14 residues. V lost 8 bases and J lost 2, with 13 bases in between.

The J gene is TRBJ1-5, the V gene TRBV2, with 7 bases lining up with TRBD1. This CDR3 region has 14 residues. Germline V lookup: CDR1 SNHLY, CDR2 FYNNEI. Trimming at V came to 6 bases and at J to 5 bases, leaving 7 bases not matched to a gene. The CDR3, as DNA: TGTGCCAGCAGCTATCTCACAGGGGATCAGCCCCAGCATTTT. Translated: CASSYLTGDQPQHF.

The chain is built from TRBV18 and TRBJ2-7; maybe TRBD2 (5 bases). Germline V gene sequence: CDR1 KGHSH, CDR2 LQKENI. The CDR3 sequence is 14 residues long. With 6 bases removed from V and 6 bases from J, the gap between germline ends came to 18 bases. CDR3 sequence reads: CASSRDQEFSEQYF. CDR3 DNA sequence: TGTGCCAGCTCCCGGGATCAGGAGTTTAGCGAGCAGTACTTC.

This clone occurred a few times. This CDR3 reads CATSRDITMSSGNTIYF. DNA for the CDR3: TGTGCCACCAGCAGAGATATAACGATGAGCTCTGGAAACACCATATATTTT. V is TRBV15 and J is TRBJ1-3; D unresolved. V lost 0 bases and J 0 bases, leaving 12 bases between the germline ends. CDR1 is LNHNV and CDR2 is YYDKDF in the germline V gene (reference sequence). CDR3 length equals 17 residues.

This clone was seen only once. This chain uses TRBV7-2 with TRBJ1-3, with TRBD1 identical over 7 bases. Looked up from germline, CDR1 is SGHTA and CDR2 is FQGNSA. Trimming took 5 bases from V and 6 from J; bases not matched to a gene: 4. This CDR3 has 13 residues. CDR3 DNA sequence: TGTGCCAGCAGCCCTCAGGGGGTAAACACCATATATTTT. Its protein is CASSPQGVNTIYF. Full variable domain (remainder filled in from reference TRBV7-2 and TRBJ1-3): GAGVSQSPSNKVTEKGKDVELRCDPISGHTALYWYRQSLGQGLEFLIYFQGNSAPDKSGLPSDRFSAERTGGSVSTLTIQRTQQEDSAVYLCASSPQGVNTIYFGEGSWLTVV.

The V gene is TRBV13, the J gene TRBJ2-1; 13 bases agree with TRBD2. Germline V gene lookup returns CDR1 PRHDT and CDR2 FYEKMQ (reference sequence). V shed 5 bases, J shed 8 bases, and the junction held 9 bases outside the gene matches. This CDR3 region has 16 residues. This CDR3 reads CASSLRTSGSTHEQFF. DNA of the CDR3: TGTGCCAGCAGCCTCCGGACTAGCGGGAGTACCCATGAGCAGTTCTTC.

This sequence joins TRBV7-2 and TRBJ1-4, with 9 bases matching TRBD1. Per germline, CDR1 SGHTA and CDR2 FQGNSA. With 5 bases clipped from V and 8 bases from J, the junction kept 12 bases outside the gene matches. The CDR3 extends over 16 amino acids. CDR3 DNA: TGTGCCAGCAGCCGTCCCGGGACAGGGTCAGAAGAAAAACTGTTTTTT. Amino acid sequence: CASSRPGTGSEEKLFF.

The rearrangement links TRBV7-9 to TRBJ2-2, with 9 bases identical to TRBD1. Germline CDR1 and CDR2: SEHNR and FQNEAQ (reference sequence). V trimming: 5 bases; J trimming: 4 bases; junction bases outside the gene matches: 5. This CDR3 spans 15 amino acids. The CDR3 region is CASSTGTGLTGELFF. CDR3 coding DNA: TGTGCCAGCAGCACCGGGACAGGGCTCACCGGGGAGCTGTTTTTT.

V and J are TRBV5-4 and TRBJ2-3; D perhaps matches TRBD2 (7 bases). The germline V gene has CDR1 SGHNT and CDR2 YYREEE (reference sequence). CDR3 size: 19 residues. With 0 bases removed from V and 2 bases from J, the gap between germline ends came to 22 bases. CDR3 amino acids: CASSLEGWGGRGDTDTQYF. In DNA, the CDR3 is TGTGCCAGCAGCTTGGAAGGGTGGGGGGGCCGTGGTGACACAGATACGCAGTATTTT.

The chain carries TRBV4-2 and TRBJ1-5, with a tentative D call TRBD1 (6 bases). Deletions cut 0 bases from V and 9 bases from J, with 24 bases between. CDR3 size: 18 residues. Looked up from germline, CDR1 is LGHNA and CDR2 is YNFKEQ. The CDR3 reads CASSQEQYKTGGVWPQHF. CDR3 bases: TGTGCCAGCAGCCAAGAACAGTACAAGACTGGGGGCGTGTGGCCCCAGCATTTT.

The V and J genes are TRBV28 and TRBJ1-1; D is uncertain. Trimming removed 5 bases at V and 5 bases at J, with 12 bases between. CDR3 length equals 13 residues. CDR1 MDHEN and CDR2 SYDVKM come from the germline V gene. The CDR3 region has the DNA TGTGCCAGCAGTCTCAGGCCTTTGACTGAAGCTTTCTTT. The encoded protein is CASSLRPLTEAFF.

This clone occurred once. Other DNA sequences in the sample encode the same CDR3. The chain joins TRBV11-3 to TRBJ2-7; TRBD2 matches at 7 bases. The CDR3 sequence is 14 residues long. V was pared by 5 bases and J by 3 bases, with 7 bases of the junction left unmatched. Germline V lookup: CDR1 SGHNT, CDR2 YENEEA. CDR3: CASSQGAGDYEQYF. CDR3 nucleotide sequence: TGTGCCAGCAGCCAAGGGGCGGGAGACTACGAGCAGTACTTC. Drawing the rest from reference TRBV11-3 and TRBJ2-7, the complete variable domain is EAGVVQSPRYKIIEKKQPVAFWCNPISGHNTLYWYLQNLGQGPELLIRYENEEAVDDSQLPKDRFSAERLKGVDSTLKIQPAELGDSAVYLCASSQGAGDYEQYFGPGTRLTVT.

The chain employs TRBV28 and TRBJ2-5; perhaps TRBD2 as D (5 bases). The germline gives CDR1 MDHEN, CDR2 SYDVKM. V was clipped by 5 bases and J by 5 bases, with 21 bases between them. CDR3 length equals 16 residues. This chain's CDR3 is CASSPGLHRGGETQYF. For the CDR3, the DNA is TGTGCCAGCAGTCCCGGGCTTCACCGCGGCGGGGAGACCCAGTACTTC.

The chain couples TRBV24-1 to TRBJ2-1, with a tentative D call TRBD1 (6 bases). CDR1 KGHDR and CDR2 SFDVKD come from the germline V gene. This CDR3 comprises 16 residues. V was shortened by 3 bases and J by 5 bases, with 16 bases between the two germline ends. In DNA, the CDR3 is TGTGCCACCAGTGATGCTACCGGGACACCCGACAATGAGCAGTTCTTC. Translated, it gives CATSDATGTPDNEQFF.